This T cell receptor (beta chain) was obtained from a study of blood T cell repertoires in COVID-19. The authors' processing: Estimation of nucleated cell counts relied on the amplification of reference gene primers. The protocol was immunoSEQ multiplex PCR, while the TCRdb copy is restricted to in-frame clones and leaves out a portion. The DNA was the basis for D and trimming; V, J and clone size are from that table. Here the sample spans almost 70,000 clones, 79% being singletons. The V gene lost 3 bases and the J gene lost 5 bases, with 17 bases spanning the gap. The CDR3 sequence is 15 residues long. The germline V gene encodes CDR1 LNHDA and CDR2 SQIVND (reference sequence).

The sequencing input was peripheral blood. The sequence was obtained from a human donor in a cohort sampled during active COVID-19. The rearrangement links TRBV19 to TRBJ2-7; D is perhaps TRBD2 (6 bases). As DNA, the CDR3 is TGTGCCAGTAGTATTAACCAATGGGGGGACCACGAGCAGTACTTC. Translated, it gives CASSINQWGDHEQYF.